The present TCR beta chain was sequenced within a study of T cell responses to AZD1222 COVID-19 vaccine. Study results and caveats: Reportedly, nearly half the spike-specific TCRs target unmutated variant regions. Only a handful of AZD1222 recipients, roughly 6 in all, had baseline seropositivity. Vaccination with two AZD1222 doses was followed by a rise in Spike-specific TCR breadth and depth.

Second doses at about 4 or about 12 weeks were pooled. Concerning this clone: Antigen specificity is unknown.

Profiling relied on immunoSEQ multiplex PCR, and the TCRdb table lists in-frame clones only, not all of them. This sample carries 92,000 or so clones, around 89% of them seen once, and the ten largest clones take just over 5.5%. The material was peripheral blood, obtained 28 days after the second AZD1222 dose. The receptor comes from an adult who received the AZD1222 COVID-19 vaccine.

CDR3 DNA sequence: TGTGCCAGCAGCCGTCTAGGGGGGGGCCGGTTCTTC. Its translation is CASSRLGGGRFF. The chain carries TRBV11-2 and TRBJ2-1, with D perhaps TRBD2 (7 bases). The CDR3 loop spans 12 amino acids. V was shortened by 5 bases and J by 15 bases, with 17 bases between the two germline ends. Germline assignment: CDR1 SGHAT and CDR2 FQNNGV.